One sample yielded the 12 T cell receptor beta chains listed below, sequenced in a study of blood T cells in healthy people across ages. A second 7 to 11 cycle PCR used barcoded and J-beta primers. TCRdb reprocessed the 5' RACE reads via MiXCR and lists one record per CDR3 protein. The repertoire holds hundreds of thousands of distinct CDR3 sequences, with 40% to 50% as singletons. The material sequenced was blood. The origin of the receptors is a man aged 55 to 70 in good health.

The chain uses TRBV24-1 and TRBJ2-2; tentative D call: TRBD1 (6 bases). The germline V and J ends were trimmed by 6 bases and 2 bases, with 12 bases remaining between them. The CDR3 covers 15 residues. Germline V gene sequence: CDR1 KGHDR, CDR2 SFDVKD. The CDR3, as DNA: TGTGCCACCAGTAAGACAGGAGTCAACACCGGGGAGCTGTTTTTT. It specifies CATSKTGVNTGELFF.

The CDR3 here is CSFTPLGDRGSEQYF. As DNA, the CDR3 is TGCAGCTTCACCCCCTTGGGGGACAGGGGCAGCGAGCAGTACTTC. The rearrangement joins TRBV29-1 to TRBJ2-7; 10 bases match TRBD1. The CDR3 is made up of 15 amino acids. Per the germline V gene, CDR1 is SQVTM and CDR2 is ANQGSEA. Losses at the gene ends were 8 bases for V and 6 bases for J; bases not matched to a gene: 16.

This clonotype was seen only a few times. This sequence joins TRBV4-3 and TRBJ1-1; TRBD1 might be the D (5 bases). The V gene's germline CDR1 is LGHNA and CDR2 YSLEER. The CDR3 length is 14 residues. Trimming took off 0 bases at V and 5 bases at J, with 10 bases between the two ends. The CDR3 DNA is TGCGCCAGCAGCCAAGACGCGGGGGATACTGAAGCTTTCTTT. Its translation is CASSQDAGDTEAFF.

The chain employs TRBV5-1 and TRBJ2-3, with D possibly being TRBD1 (6 bases). The CDR3 sequence is 13 residues long. CDR1 and CDR2 (germline): SGHRS, YFSETQ. V was pared by 4 bases and J by 4 bases, with 10 bases between. The CDR3 nucleotides are TGCGCCAGCAGCATAAGACAGGCAGATACGCAGTATTTT. It specifies CASSIRQADTQYF. Drawing the rest from reference TRBV5-1 and TRBJ2-3, the complete variable domain is KAGVTQTPRYLIKTRGQQVTLSCSPISGHRSVSWYQQTPGQGLQFLFEYFSETQRNKGNFPGRFSGRQFSNSRSEMNVSTLELGDSALYLCASSIRQADTQYFGPGTRLTVL.

V usage is TRBV20-1 and J usage is TRBJ1-2; D not certain. The CDR3 loop spans 9 amino acids. The V gene lost 6 bases and the J gene lost 10 bases, with 9 bases spanning the gap. The germline CDR1 and CDR2 sequences are DFQATT and SNEGSKA (reference sequence). The CDR3 DNA reads as TGCAGTGCCCCTGAGGCCTACACCTTC. Translating it yields CSAPEAYTF.

The chain links TRBV21-1 to TRBJ2-1; the table names TRBD2, a call not compared with the DNA. TRBV21-1 is an annotated pseudogene. The CDR3 extends over 15 amino acids. The CDR3 DNA follows: TGTGCCAGCAGCACGGAGGGGTGGGGGAACAATGAGCAGTTCTTC. Translating gives CASSTEGWGNNEQFF.

This sequence joins TRBV4-1 and TRBJ2-5; D possibly corresponds to TRBD1 (6 bases). V lost 4 bases and J 5 bases, leaving 14 bases between the germline ends. Germline V gene lookup returns CDR1 MGHRA and CDR2 YSYEKL. This CDR3 is built from 14 residues. In DNA, the CDR3 is TGCGCCAGCAGCCCACAAGGGGGAAAGGAGACCCAGTACTTC. It is translated as CASSPQGGKETQYF.

The chain carries TRBV7-2 and TRBJ2-7; maybe TRBD2 (6 bases). The CDR3 extends over 15 amino acids. The germline V gene has CDR1 SGHTA and CDR2 FQGNSA. Between the trimmed V and J ends, which lost 4 bases and 0 bases, there was a span of 13 bases. CDR3 residues: CASSSPATSSYEQYF. The CDR3 coding sequence is TGTGCCAGCAGCTCCCCCGCGACTAGCTCCTACGAGCAGTACTTC. Full variable domain (missing parts from reference TRBV7-2 and TRBJ2-7): GAGVSQSPSNKVTEKGKDVELRCDPISGHTALYWYRQSLGQGLEFLIYFQGNSAPDKSGLPSDRFSAERTGGSVSTLTIQRTQQEDSAVYLCASSSPATSSYEQYFGPGTRLTVT.

This clonotype was counted between two and nine times. The genes are TRBV21-1 and TRBJ2-1; TRBD1, the D gene given by the table, was not confirmed from the DNA. TRBV21-1 corresponds to a pseudogene. This CDR3 has 13 residues. CDR3 DNA sequence: TGTGCCAGCAGTAGGACAGGGTTCAATGAGCAGTTCTTC. The encoded protein is CASSRTGFNEQFF.

This clonotype was recorded a few times. This rearrangement joins TRBV20-1 to TRBJ2-7, with D unclear. With 3 bases removed from V and 1 base from J, the gap between germline ends came to 13 bases. Germline loops: CDR1 DFQATT, CDR2 SNEGSKA (reference sequence). This CDR3 spans 14 amino acids. The CDR3 loop is CSARSRVNSYEQYF. In DNA form, the CDR3 reads TGCAGTGCTAGGTCTAGGGTGAATTCCTACGAGCAGTACTTC.

This clonotype appeared a few times. V usage is TRBV10-3 and J usage is TRBJ2-1; 7 nucleotides match TRBD1. CDR1 is ENHRY, CDR2 SYGVKD, per germline. The length of the CDR3 is 15 residues. The J segment lost 8 bases and the V segment lost 2 bases, leaving 9 bases of the junction unmatched. This CDR3 is CAISEEPRQGHEQFF. The CDR3 region has the DNA TGTGCCATCAGTGAGGAACCTAGACAGGGTCATGAGCAGTTCTTC.

Note on this clonotype: The junction and the germline gene differ at one end; a read error may be behind it. V gene TRBV6-2 or TRBV6-3 combines with J gene TRBJ1-1, with D uncertain. The CDR3 is 15 amino acids. Germline V gives CDR1 MNHEY, CDR2 SVGEGT. This CDR3 reads CASSYLGRLNTEAFF. The DNA of the CDR3 is TGTGCCAGCAGTTACCTGGGGAGGTTGAATACTGAAGCTTTCTTT.